These T cell receptor beta chains were read from a single sample in a study of T cells in Graves' hyperthyroidism and ophthalmopathy. TCRdb independently ran MiXCR on the multiplex PCR reads; one entry per CDR3 protein. There are 400,000 to 600,000 distinct CDR3 sequences in the sample; around 20% occur only once, and less than 30% lies in the top ten. The sequenced sample consisted of blood. All receptors derive from a young man with Graves' hyperthyroidism. Both conserved end residues are part of each CDR3. The order of the fields is J gene, V gene, clone size, D gene, CDR3 protein, CDR3 DNA. The D gene is left open where the match is weak. Clone size appears in some rows only: once, few, many, or a class for an expanded clone.

TRBJ1-2 TRBV18 NA NA CASSPPPLRSHYGYTF TGTGCCAGCTCACCACCGCCCTTGCGATCCCACTATGGCTACACCTTC
TRBJ2-3 TRBV19 once NA CASSGDSLAGDTQYF TGTGCCAGTAGCGGGGACAGTTTAGCGGGAGATACGCAGTATTTT
TRBJ1-1 TRBV11-2 few TRBD1 CASSLEVPGGLVNTEAFF TGTGCCAGCAGCTTAGAAGTCCCAGGGGGCCTGGTGAACACTGAAGCTTTCTTT
TRBJ1-2 TRBV28 NA NA CASSLESRRASGGYTF TGTGCCAGCAGTTTAGAGAGTCGGCGTGCCTCCGGGGGCTACACCTTC
TRBJ2-5 TRBV12-3/TRBV12-4 NA TRBD1 CASSLVGQAQETQYF TGTGCCAGCAGTTTAGTTGGACAGGCCCAAGAGACCCAGTACTTC
TRBJ1-5 TRBV7-9 many TRBD1 CASSDTRQGPQPQHF TGTGCCAGCAGCGACACCAGACAGGGCCCTCAGCCCCAGCATTTT
TRBJ1-1 TRBV9 NA NA CASSPPRGMNTETFF TGTGCCAGCAGCCCTCCCCGGGGCATGAACACTGAAACTTTCTTT
TRBJ2-4 TRBV12-3/TRBV12-4 many NA CASTKQGAKNIQYF TGTGCCAGCACTAAACAGGGCGCCAAAAACATTCAGTACTTC
TRBJ2-7 TRBV28 many TRBD1 CASAPPGQALHEQYF TGTGCCAGCGCTCCTCCGGGACAGGCTCTCCACGAGCAGTACTTC
TRBJ1-2 TRBV7-9 NA TRBD1 CASGSGDSDRYGYTF TGTGCCAGCGGAAGTGGGGACAGTGACCGCTATGGCTACACCTTC
TRBJ2-2 TRBV19 NA TRBD2 CASSMRVAGNTGELFF TGTGCCAGTAGTATGAGGGTAGCGGGAAATACCGGGGAGCTGTTTTTT
TRBJ1-5 TRBV7-2 NA TRBD1 CASSGGQGFGQPQHF TGTGCCAGCAGCGGGGGACAGGGCTTTGGGCAGCCCCAGCATTTT
TRBJ2-3 TRBV24-1 many NA CATSDFRGTDTQYF TGTGCCACCAGTGATTTTCGGGGCACAGATACGCAGTATTTT
TRBJ1-1 TRBV9 many TRBD1 CASSPQGGGTEAFF TGTGCCAGCAGCCCCCAGGGGGGAGGCACTGAAGCTTTCTTT
TRBJ2-6 TRBV9 many NA CASSVPGANVLTF TGTGCCAGCAGCGTTCCTGGGGCCAACGTCCTGACTTTC
TRBJ2-5 TRBV15 few NA CATSRVRAAAGTQYF TGTGCCACCAGCAGAGTGCGAGCGGCAGCGGGGACCCAGTACTTC
TRBJ1-6 TRBV28 NA TRBD1 CASSPPTGDNSPLHF TGTGCCAGCAGTCCCCCGACAGGGGATAATTCACCCCTCCACTTT
TRBJ2-5 TRBV14 NA NA CASNGVGQETQYF TGTGCCAGCAACGGAGTCGGACAAGAGACCCAGTACTTC
TRBJ1-1 TRBV28 many NA CASSLGGQLNTEAFF TGTGCCAGCAGTTTGGGGGGACAATTGAACACTGAAGCTTTCTTT
TRBJ2-5 TRBV4-1 NA NA CASSQEGLAGNRTQYF TGCGCCAGCAGCCAAGAGGGACTGGCGGGGAACAGGACCCAGTACTTC